Listed here are 16 T cell receptor beta chains from one sample, sequenced in a study of T cells after yellow fever vaccination (dated by TCRdb to the late 2010s). Interpreted using the paper, the treatment or condition label stands for: live attenuated yellow fever vaccine strain. Libraries came from 5' RACE. The sequencer listed for this sample is Illumina HiSeq 2500. TCRdb reran the public reads through fastp at Q25 and MiXCR, keeping productive beta chains. Rows are combined by CDR3 protein, so each entry shows the most common genes and DNA. Across this sample there are around 150,000 distinct CDR3 sequences, with 6% to 7.5% seen only once. The top ten hold 2.5% to 3% of the sample. The material sequenced was CD4+ T cells sorted from PBMCs, taken around 5 days after the first yellow fever vaccination. The receptors were gathered from a man aged 18-30 years who received the YFV17D yellow fever vaccine.

Regarding this clonotype: A much more abundant neighbour one base away suggests this may be a read error. V gene TRBV6-1 combines with J gene TRBJ1-1; 8 bases line up with TRBD1. Germline CDR1 reads MNHNS; CDR2 reads SASEGT. The CDR3 length is 15 residues. CDR3 amino acids: CASLPGQDMNTEALF. CDR3 sequence (DNA): TGTGCCAGTCTTCCGGGACAGGACATGAACACTGAAGCTTTATTT.

This clonotype was seen ten or more times. The chain has TRBV12-3 or TRBV12-4 and TRBJ2-1; D may be TRBD1 (5 bases). The CDR3 consists of 13 residues. V was pared by 3 bases and J by 9 bases, with 12 bases between. CDR3 coding DNA: TGTGCCAGCAGTTTTGGCAGGGCCGGTGAGCAGTTCTTC. It encodes CASSFGRAGEQFF.

This clonotype has at least ten counts. The chain has TRBV7-2 and TRBJ2-1; either TRBD1 or TRBD2 may fit D (5 bases each). Per germline, CDR1 SGHTA and CDR2 FQGNSA. V shed 6 bases and J shed 4 bases, with 16 bases lying between them. CDR3 length: 15 residues. DNA for the CDR3: TGTGCCAGCAGAGTCACCGGGACCGATTACAATGAGCAGTTCTTC. Protein: CASRVTGTDYNEQFF.

This chain connects TRBV4-2 to TRBJ2-1; TRBD2 matches 11 bases. J was trimmed by 5 bases and V by 4 bases; bases with no gene match: 22. The CDR3 spans 21 residues. Germline V gives CDR1 LGHNA, CDR2 YNFKEQ. The CDR3 loop is CASSPVRVWASGGTRDNEQFF. Written as DNA, the CDR3 is TGTGCCAGCAGCCCCGTGCGGGTCTGGGCTAGCGGGGGGACCAGGGACAATGAGCAGTTCTTC.

This clonotype has a handful of counts. The chain couples TRBV20-1 to TRBJ2-7, with unresolved D. In germline, CDR1 is DFQATT, CDR2 SNEGSKA (reference sequence). This CDR3 has 13 residues. The V and J ends lost 0 bases and 6 bases respectively, with 12 bases between them. The chain's CDR3 is CSARDRIDGEQYV. As DNA, the CDR3 is TGCAGTGCTAGAGATCGGATAGATGGCGAGCAGTACGTC.

This clonotype showed up many times. The V gene is TRBV3-1, the J gene TRBJ1-2, with D unclear. This CDR3 is 12 amino acids long. Looked up from germline, CDR1 is LGHDT and CDR2 is YNNKEL (reference sequence). V shed 0 bases and J shed 8 bases, with 7 bases lying between them. CDR3 in DNA: TGTGCCAGCAGCCAAGACCTGGGGGGCTACACCTTC. This gives the protein CASSQDLGGYTF.

This clonotype showed up many times. This rearrangement joins TRBV10-3 to TRBJ2-5; D is undetermined. The V gene's germline CDR1 is ENHRY and CDR2 SYGVKD. CDR3 length equals 13 residues. The V end lost 3 bases, the J end lost 0 bases, and 5 bases lay between the germline ends. The CDR3 spells CAISDGYQETQYF. The DNA for the CDR3 is TGTGCCATCAGTGACGGGTACCAAGAGACCCAGTACTTC.

This clonotype was seen a handful of times. The chain has TRBV3-1 and TRBJ1-4; unclear D gene. The ends were cut back, 3 bases at V and 8 bases at J, with 13 bases in the middle. This CDR3 spans 14 amino acids. Germline V gene sequence: CDR1 LGHDT, CDR2 YNNKEL (reference sequence). Here the CDR3 reads CASSQNRHSEKLFF. As DNA, the CDR3 is TGTGCCAGCAGCCAGAATCGACATTCCGAAAAACTGTTTTTT.

This chain joins TRBV25-1 and TRBJ1-1; 7 bases are shared with TRBD1. Germline V gene sequence: CDR1 MGHDK, CDR2 SYGVNS. The V gene end was trimmed by 6 bases and the J gene end by 2 bases; junction bases not matched to a gene: 3. The CDR3 is 13 residues long. CDR3: CASRGQINTEAFF. CDR3 DNA: TGTGCCAGCAGGGGACAGATTAACACTGAAGCTTTCTTT.

The chain joins TRBV3-1 to TRBJ2-3; D gene ambiguous. Trimming removed 0 bases from V and 10 bases from J, with 8 bases in between. The CDR3 length is 12 residues. The germline V gene encodes CDR1 LGHDT and CDR2 YNNKEL (reference sequence). The CDR3 nucleotides read TGTGCCAGCAGCCAAGATGACTTGGCGCAGTATTTT. This gives the protein CASSQDDLAQYF.

This clonotype was detected only a few times. The rearrangement joins TRBV4-3 to TRBJ1-5; D uncertain. Germline V gene sequence: CDR1 LGHNA, CDR2 YSLEER. The CDR3 has 17 amino acids. The ends were cut back, 4 bases at V and 5 bases at J, with 21 bases in the middle. CDR3 DNA sequence: TGCGCCAGCAGCCCCGTAATAGGGCCCAGCCCGTATCAGCCCCAGCATTTT. Translation gives CASSPVIGPSPYQPQHF.

This clonotype has at least ten counts. The chain uses TRBV3-1 and TRBJ2-5; TRBD2 matches at 10 bases. The germline V gene has CDR1 LGHDT and CDR2 YNNKEL (reference sequence). The CDR3 sequence is 16 residues long. Trimming took 4 bases from V and 6 from J; bases not matched to a gene: 11. CDR3 in DNA: TGTGCCAGCAGCCCCCGTGTAGCGGGGGGCGGAAAGACCCAGTACTTC. Amino acid sequence: CASSPRVAGGGKTQYF.

This clonotype was seen only a few times. The rearrangement uses TRBV20-1 and TRBJ2-3; 9 bases fit TRBD2. This CDR3 contains 15 residues. V was clipped by 5 bases and J by 2 bases; unmatched bases: 8. The germline CDR1 and CDR2 sequences are DFQATT and SNEGSKA (reference sequence). CDR3 sequence (DNA): TGCAGTGCTCTCCGGGCGGGGGGGATCACAGATACGCAGTATTTT. It specifies CSALRAGGITDTQYF.

This clonotype was detected only a few times. The V call is TRBV6-1, the J call TRBJ2-2; 10 bases match TRBD2. In germline, CDR1 is MNHNS, CDR2 SASEGT. There are 17 residues in the CDR3. V dropped 5 bases and J dropped 8; count of bases not matched to a gene: 14. The CDR3 DNA is TGTGCCAGCAGTCCACCCTGGACTAGCGGCCAGGGGGGGGAGCTGTTTTTT. This translates into CASSPPWTSGQGGELFF.

This clonotype appeared many times. This chain's CDR3 is CASSVDTEQFF. CDR3 in DNA: TGTGCCAGCAGTGTTGACACAGAGCAGTTCTTC. The chain joins TRBV6-6 to TRBJ2-1; D gene unclear. This CDR3 region has 11 residues. Germline assignment: CDR1 MNHNY and CDR2 SVGAGI (reference sequence). Trimming cost V 5 bases and J 10 bases, with 9 bases left between them.

V and J are TRBV7-3 and TRBJ2-1; 7 bases agree with TRBD2. The germline gives CDR1 SGHTA, CDR2 FQGTGA. The CDR3 loop spans 15 amino acids. V shed 5 bases and J 9 bases; nucleotides not matched to a gene: 13. CDR3 DNA: TGTGCCAGCAGCCCCCGAGGTGGGGGGGAAGTTGAGCAGTTCTTC. It specifies CASSPRGGGEVEQFF.